The 8 T cell receptor beta chains presented below share a single source sample, sequenced in a study of T-cell memory formation after mild COVID-19. Via MiXCR, TCRdb re-called the 5' RACE reads, giving one row per CDR3 protein. The sample consists of about 420,000 distinct CDR3 sequences, 23% of them appearing once. The sequenced sample was PBMCs or a T cell subset sorted from them (not recorded which). The receptors were sampled from an adult woman who had mild COVID-19 (a few samples of this study predate the infection). Cell type and time point are not known.

The gene calls are TRBV20-1 and TRBJ1-3; weak D call: TRBD1 (6 bases). The CDR3 runs to 14 residues. CDR1 is DFQATT and CDR2 is SNEGSKA in the germline V gene (reference sequence). V gave up 6 bases and J gave up 0 bases, with 12 bases separating them. For the CDR3, the DNA is TGCAGTGCCTCGGGAGGGGGCTCTGGAAACACCATATATTTT. Translation: CSASGGGSGNTIYF.

The chain couples TRBV27 to TRBJ2-3, with 8 bases matching TRBD2. This CDR3 contains 15 residues. After removal of 6 bases from V and 1 base from J, the junction contained 6 bases not matched to a gene. In germline, CDR1 is MNHEY, CDR2 SMNVEV (reference sequence). CDR3 region: CASRPTGGGTDTQYF. CDR3 DNA: TGTGCCAGCAGGCCTACCGGGGGGGGCACAGATACGCAGTATTTT.

V gene TRBV20-1 combines with J gene TRBJ1-2, with D possibly TRBD1 on 5 matching bases. The CDR3 has 13 amino acids. The V end lost 3 bases, the J end lost 8 bases, and 16 bases lay between the germline ends. The germline CDR1 and CDR2 sequences are DFQATT and SNEGSKA (reference sequence). The CDR3 DNA follows: TGCAGTGCTAGTGCGGGGACCTTCGACGGCTACACCTTC. This sequence encodes CSASAGTFDGYTF.

Only a few counts were recorded for this clonotype. The genes are TRBV12-3 or TRBV12-4 and TRBJ1-2, with TRBD1 matching 12 bases. There are 15 residues in the CDR3. Losses at the gene ends were 5 bases for V and 8 bases for J; bases not matched to a gene: 9. This CDR3 is CASSPQGQGAFGYTF. CDR3 nucleotide sequence: TGTGCCAGCAGTCCTCAGGGACAGGGGGCCTTCGGCTACACCTTC.

This clonotype has only a few counts. The rearrangement uses TRBV27 and TRBJ2-7, with TRBD2 matching over 9 bases. After removal of 6 bases from V and 7 bases from J, the junction contained 10 bases not matched to a gene. The CDR3 runs 14 residues. Germline V gene data show CDR1 as MNHEY and CDR2 as SMNVEV (reference sequence). The CDR3 reads CASRMRAGGREQYF. As DNA, the CDR3 is TGTGCCAGCAGGATGAGGGCGGGAGGGCGAGAGCAGTACTTC.

The chain recombines TRBV11-3 with TRBJ2-1; 7 bases line up with TRBD2. Trimming took 6 bases from V and 2 from J; bases not matched to a gene: 4. The germline CDR1 and CDR2 sequences are SGHNT and YENEEA. The CDR3 runs 14 residues. The CDR3 loop is CASRTSFTYNEQFF. CDR3 nucleotide sequence: TGTGCCAGCAGGACTAGCTTCACCTACAATGAGCAGTTCTTC.

This rearrangement joins TRBV5-6 to TRBJ2-5, with D possibly TRBD1 on 5 matching bases. The CDR3 loop spans 11 amino acids. Germline V gene sequence: CDR1 SGHDT, CDR2 YYEEEE. V was pared by 2 bases and J by 8 bases, with 7 bases between. In DNA form, the CDR3 reads TGTGCCAGCAGCTTTGGACAAACCCAGTACTTC. Amino acids: CASSFGQTQYF.

In its sample, this clonotype was seen a few times. The chain joins TRBV11-2 to TRBJ2-7, with 7 positions matching TRBD1. CDR3 length: 14 residues. The germline V gene encodes CDR1 SGHAT and CDR2 FQNNGV. After removal of 5 bases from V and 3 bases from J, the junction contained 7 bases not matched to a gene. Here the CDR3 DNA reads TGTGCCAGCAGCACCCACAGGGGTTTCTACGAGCAGTACTTC. Translated, it gives CASSTHRGFYEQYF.